This T cell receptor (beta chain) was profiled in a study of T cell repertoires in cytomegalovirus infection. This CDR3 is built from 17 residues. Trimming took 1 base from V and 4 from J; bases not matched to a gene: 7. CDR1 SGHTA and CDR2 FQGTGA come from the germline V gene. Study findings and constraints: The cumulative frequency of public TCR beta families identified carriers of CMV plus the relevant HLA. Clonotype analysis showed dominance of the ex vivo response by HLA-C-restricted CMV-specific TCR beta clonotypes.

TCRdb independently ran MiXCR on the reads; one entry per CDR3 protein. In the table there are around 800,000 distinct CDR3 sequences, approximately 32% of which are singletons. This clonotype occurred many times. The target antigen is unknown. The input for sequencing was cultured CD8+ T cells from PBMCs, taken from culture after CMV antigen stimulation. This receptor was identified in a human donor in good health (CMV status not recorded). Some clones in this sample may be carry-over from other donors' samples. The chain is built from TRBV7-3 and TRBJ2-2; TRBD1 agrees at 9 bases. The CDR3 nucleotides read TGTGCCAGCAGCTTAAGTGTTGGGACAGGGTTCACCGGGGAGCTGTTTTTT. It specifies CASSLSVGTGFTGELFF.